This T cell receptor (beta chain) was recorded in a study of blood T cell repertoires in COVID-19. Study details: The study drew acute and convalescent COVID-19 samples from the United States, Italy and Spain.

Authors' data handling: Amplification of reference gene primers provided the estimated nucleated cell counts. Sequencing was performed with immunoSEQ multiplex PCR; in TCRdb, only in-frame clones are kept and a portion is missing. Clone size and the V and J calls come from that table; the DNA yielded D and trimming. The data hold some 120,000 clones, with 90% observed a single time. This CDR3 contains 15 residues. Germline V gives CDR1 KGHSH, CDR2 LQKENI. V lost 2 bases and J 8 bases, leaving 15 bases between the germline ends. The rearrangement uses TRBV18 and TRBJ1-4; TRBD1 might be the D (6 bases). The receptor was isolated from a human donor with active COVID-19. The donor label of this sample is uncertain. The sample was peripheral blood. As DNA, the CDR3 is TGTGCCAGCTCACCAACACGGGGGGCAGAGGAAAAACTGTTTTTT. Its protein product is CASSPTRGAEEKLFF. Using reference TRBV18 and TRBJ1-4 for the parts outside the CDR3, the full variable domain is NAGVMQNPRHLVRRRGQEARLRCSPMKGHSHVYWYRQLPEEGLKFMVYLQKENIIDESGMPKERFSAEFPKEGPSILRIQQVVRGDSAAYFCASSPTRGAEEKLFFGSGTQLSVL.